These T cell receptor beta chains were read from a single sample in a study of OX40 agonist ivuxolimab in advanced cancers. Clones were sequenced by immunoSEQ multiplex PCR, and TCRdb holds only the in-frame ones, with some missing. Here the sample spans some 70,000 clones, roughly 84% being singletons. The source was CD4+ or CD8+ T cells sorted from blood, collected in a trial of the OX40 agonist ivuxolimab. The receptors were sampled from an adult with an advanced solid tumor such as melanoma, head and neck, liver or kidney cancer. Both conserved end residues are trimmed from each CDR3. The size field is filled for only some rows; it gives once, few, many or a size class.

j_gene: TRBJ1-1; v_gene: TRBV30; abundance: NA; CDR3aa: AWSSDRVVTEAF
j_gene: TRBJ2-7; v_gene: TRBV28; abundance: once; CDR3aa: ASSWGGAGGSYEQY
j_gene: TRBJ1-2; v_gene: TRBV18; abundance: NA; CDR3aa: ASSPVLTGDYGYT
j_gene: TRBJ2-2; v_gene: TRBV19; abundance: NA; CDR3aa: ASNWGAGELF
j_gene: TRBJ2-2; v_gene: TRBV6-4; abundance: NA; CDR3aa: ASSPTQGSNTGELF
j_gene: TRBJ2-3; v_gene: TRBV4-1; abundance: NA; CDR3aa: ASSQGVGRNTDTQY
j_gene: TRBJ2-2; v_gene: TRBV23-1; abundance: NA; CDR3aa: ASSQVRENTGELF
j_gene: TRBJ2-1; v_gene: TRBV2; abundance: NA; CDR3aa: ASSSGNNEQF
j_gene: TRBJ1-1; v_gene: TRBV20-1; abundance: NA; CDR3aa: SAPYRGEAF
j_gene: TRBJ1-4; v_gene: TRBV29-1; abundance: NA; CDR3aa: SVEMTATNEKLF
j_gene: TRBJ2-1; v_gene: TRBV6-5; abundance: NA; CDR3aa: ASRPSMGSGNEQF
j_gene: TRBJ2-7; v_gene: TRBV11-1; abundance: once; CDR3aa: ASSPTTSYEQY
j_gene: TRBJ2-2; v_gene: TRBV6-5; abundance: NA; CDR3aa: ASSFKGGYTGELF
j_gene: TRBJ1-1; v_gene: TRBV27; abundance: NA; CDR3aa: ASSFSRTGVPMNTEAF
j_gene: TRBJ1-5; v_gene: TRBV5-5; abundance: NA; CDR3aa: ASSRFGGEEPQH
j_gene: TRBJ1-1; v_gene: TRBV7-2; abundance: NA; CDR3aa: ASSLQSNTEAF
j_gene: TRBJ2-7; v_gene: TRBV12-5; abundance: NA; CDR3aa: ASGRDGSSYEQY
j_gene: TRBJ1-2; v_gene: TRBV15; abundance: NA; CDR3aa: ATSRDAGARGYT
j_gene: TRBJ1-2; v_gene: TRBV2; abundance: NA; CDR3aa: ASSNQQGPVYGYT
j_gene: TRBJ2-3; v_gene: TRBV9; abundance: NA; CDR3aa: ASSVEPRANRHPDTQY
j_gene: TRBJ1-2; v_gene: TRBV19; abundance: once; CDR3aa: ASSGRGEPYGYT
j_gene: TRBJ1-1; v_gene: TRBV19; abundance: NA; CDR3aa: ASSTTGGTEAF
j_gene: TRBJ1-1; v_gene: TRBV2; abundance: once; CDR3aa: ASTWTENTEAF
j_gene: TRBJ1-4; v_gene: TRBV20-1; abundance: NA; CDR3aa: SAKANEKLF
j_gene: TRBJ2-3; v_gene: TRBV28; abundance: NA; CDR3aa: ASSLEGGTDTQY
j_gene: TRBJ2-7; v_gene: TRBV18; abundance: NA; CDR3aa: ASSSRFGRLSEQY
j_gene: TRBJ2-1; v_gene: TRBV27; abundance: NA; CDR3aa: ASSLSGGLSEQF
j_gene: TRBJ2-5; v_gene: TRBV7-2; abundance: NA; CDR3aa: ASSLGGAPETQY
j_gene: TRBJ1-1; v_gene: TRBV6-4; abundance: NA; CDR3aa: ASSQWGTGVNTEAF